Below, one T cell receptor (beta chain) is given with its context. These data belong to a study of identical twins. From germline, CDR1 is SGHRS and CDR2 YFSETQ. Germline trimming cut 2 bases from V and 6 bases from J; bases unmatched to any gene: 7. The CDR3 runs 16 residues. In TCRdb, the 5' RACE reads were re-called with MiXCR into one record per CDR3 protein. The sample includes 640,000 or so distinct CDR3 sequences, roughly 6% of them seen just once. Sequencing was done on a sample of naive T cells sorted from blood. This clonotype originated in a man younger than 35 in good health. The genes are TRBV5-1 and TRBJ2-2; TRBD1 matches 10 bases. In DNA, the CDR3 is TGCGCCAGCAGCTTATTCGGACAGGGGGTATCCGGGGAGCTGTTTTTT. It encodes CASSLFGQGVSGELFF. The full variable domain, with the rest looked up from reference TRBV5-1 and TRBJ2-2, is KAGVTQTPRYLIKTRGQQVTLSCSPISGHRSVSWYQQTPGQGLQFLFEYFSETQRNKGNFPGRFSGRQFSNSRSEMNVSTLELGDSALYLCASSLFGQGVSGELFFGEGSRLTVL.